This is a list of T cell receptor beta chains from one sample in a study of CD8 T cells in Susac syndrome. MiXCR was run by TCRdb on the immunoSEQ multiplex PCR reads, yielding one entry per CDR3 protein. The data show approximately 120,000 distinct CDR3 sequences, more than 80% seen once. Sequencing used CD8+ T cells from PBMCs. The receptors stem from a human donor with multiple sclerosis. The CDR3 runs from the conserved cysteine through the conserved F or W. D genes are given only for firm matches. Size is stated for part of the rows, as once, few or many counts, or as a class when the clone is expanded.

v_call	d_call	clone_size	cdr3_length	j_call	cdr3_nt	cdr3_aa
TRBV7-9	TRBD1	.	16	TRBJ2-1	TGTGCCAGCAGCCCTAGCCGGGACAGGTCCTACAATGAGCAGTTCTTC	CASSPSRDRSYNEQFF
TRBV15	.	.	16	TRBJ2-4	TGTGCCACCAGCAGAAGACGCTCTGGGGGCAAAAACATTCAGTACTTC	CATSRRRSGGKNIQYF
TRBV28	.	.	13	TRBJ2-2	TGTGCCAGCAGTTTAAGGGACACCGGGGAGCTGTTTTTT	CASSLRDTGELFF
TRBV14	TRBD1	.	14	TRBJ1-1	TGTGCCAGCAGCCAGTACAGGGGTGACACTGAAGCTTTCTTT	CASSQYRGDTEAFF
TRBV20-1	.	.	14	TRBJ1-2	TGCAGTGCTAGAGATCCCGGGACCAACCTAGGCTACACCTTC	CSARDPGTNLGYTF
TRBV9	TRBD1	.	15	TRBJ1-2	TGTGCCAGCAGCCCCTCCGGGACAGGGTCCTATGGCTACACCTTC	CASSPSGTGSYGYTF
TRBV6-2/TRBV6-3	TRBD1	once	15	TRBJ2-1	TGTGCCAGCAGCGTCGGACAGGGTCGTGAGAATGAGCAGTTCTTC	CASSVGQGRENEQFF
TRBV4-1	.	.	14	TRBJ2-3	TGCGCCAGCAGCCCGGGACGTAGGACAGATACGCAGTATTTT	CASSPGRRTDTQYF
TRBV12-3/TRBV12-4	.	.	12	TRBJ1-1	TGTGCCAGCCACTACGCGATCGGGGAAGCTTTCTTT	CASHYAIGEAFF
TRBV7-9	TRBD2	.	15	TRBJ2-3	TGTGCCAGCAGTTGGGGACTAGCGCCCACAGATACGCAGTATTTT	CASSWGLAPTDTQYF
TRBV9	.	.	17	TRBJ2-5	TGTGCCAGCAGCGCACTCACAGATACCACGTACCAAGAGACCCAGTACTTC	CASSALTDTTYQETQYF
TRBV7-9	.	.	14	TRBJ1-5	TGTGCCAGCAGCTTAGGAGGGAGCAATCAGACCCAGCATTTT	CASSLGGSNQTQHF
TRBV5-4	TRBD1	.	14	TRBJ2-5	TGTGCCAGCAGCTGGGGGACAGGGCGAGAGACCCAGTACTTC	CASSWGTGRETQYF
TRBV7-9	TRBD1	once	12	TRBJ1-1	TGTGCCAGCAGGGACAGGTTGAGCGGAGCTTTCTTT	CASRDRLSGAFF
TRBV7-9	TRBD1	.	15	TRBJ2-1	TGTGCCAGCAGCTTGAGGACAGGGGCTAACAATGAGCAGTTCTTC	CASSLRTGANNEQFF
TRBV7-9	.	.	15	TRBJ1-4	TGTGCCAGCAGCAACCCGATGGGGGCGCTTGAAAAACTGTTTTTT	CASSNPMGALEKLFF
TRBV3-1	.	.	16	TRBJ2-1	TGTGCCAGCAGCCAACTGGGGGGCAGTCCGTCGAATGAGCAGTTCTTC	CASSQLGGSPSNEQFF
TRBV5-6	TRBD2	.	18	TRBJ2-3	TGTGCCAGCAGCTCTGTTGTCTTGCGGGAGGGCCGTAAAGATACGCAGTATTTT	CASSSVVLREGRKDTQYF
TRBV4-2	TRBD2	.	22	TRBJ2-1	TGTGCCAGCAGCCATCAACGCCGACTAGCGGGCGCCCCACGGGGCACCTACAATGAGCAGTTCTTC	CASSHQRRLAGAPRGTYNEQFF
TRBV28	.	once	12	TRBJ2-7	TGTGCCAGCAGTCCCCAAAGATACGAGCAGTACTTC	CASSPQRYEQYF
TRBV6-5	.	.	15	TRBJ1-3	TGTGCCAGCAGTTACTCCGAGTGGACTGGAAACACCATATATTTT	CASSYSEWTGNTIYF
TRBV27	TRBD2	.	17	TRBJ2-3	TGTGCCAGCAGTTTAAGGACTAGCGGGGGGCTTTCAGATACGCAGTATTTT	CASSLRTSGGLSDTQYF
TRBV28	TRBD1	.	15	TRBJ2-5	TGTGCCAGCAGTTCCAATCCCGACAGGGCAGAGACCCAGTACTTC	CASSSNPDRAETQYF
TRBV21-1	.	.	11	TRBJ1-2	TGTGCCAGCAGAAAGACCTATGGCTACACCTTC	CASRKTYGYTF
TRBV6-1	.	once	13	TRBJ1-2	TGTGCCAGCAGGGACAGCCTTCTCTATGGCTACACCTTC	CASRDSLLYGYTF
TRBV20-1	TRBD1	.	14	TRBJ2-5	TGCAGTGCTAGAGCCGGGGACAGAAAAGAGACCCAGTACTTC	CSARAGDRKETQYF
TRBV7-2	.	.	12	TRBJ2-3	TGTGCCAGCAGCTCCAGACCAGATACGCAGTATTTT	CASSSRPDTQYF
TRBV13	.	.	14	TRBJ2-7	TGTGCCAGCAGCTCGCTCGGGCCCGCCTACGAGCAGTACTTC	CASSSLGPAYEQYF
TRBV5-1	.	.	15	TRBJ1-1	TGCGCCAGCACAGAGTTCCCCGGTGGGAACACTGAAGCTTTCTTT	CASTEFPGGNTEAFF
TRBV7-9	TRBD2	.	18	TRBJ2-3	TGTGCCAGCAGGTCGACTAGCGGGGATATCTCTGGCACAGATACGCAGTATTTT	CASRSTSGDISGTDTQYF
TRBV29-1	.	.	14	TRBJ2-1	TGCAGCGTTGTGGGAATTCTGACCTACAATGAGCAGTTCTTC	CSVVGILTYNEQFF
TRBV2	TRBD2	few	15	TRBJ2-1	TGTGCCAGCAGTCCGCGGGAGAGCTCCTACAATGAGCAGTTCTTC	CASSPRESSYNEQFF
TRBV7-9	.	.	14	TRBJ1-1	TGTGCCAGCAGCCCCCCCGGCGGCGGGGATGAAGCTTTCTTT	CASSPPGGGDEAFF
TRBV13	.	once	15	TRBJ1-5	TGTGCCAGCAGCTTAGGCGACCTGGGACCTCAGCCCCAGCATTTT	CASSLGDLGPQPQHF
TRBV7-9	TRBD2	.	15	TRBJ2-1	TGTGCCAGCAGCGTAACCGGGACTAGAGAAGATGAGCAGTTCTTC	CASSVTGTREDEQFF
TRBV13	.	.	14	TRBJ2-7	TGTGCCAGCAGCGGATCGGGTGGGTACGACGAGCAGTACTTC	CASSGSGGYDEQYF
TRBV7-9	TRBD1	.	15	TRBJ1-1	TGTGCCAGCAGCTCCTTGGACAGGGGGGGGGCTGAAGCTTTCTTT	CASSSLDRGGAEAFF
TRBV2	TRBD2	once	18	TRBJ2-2	TGTGCCAGCAGTGAATTAGGAACCGGGACTAGGGTCCCCGGGGAGCTGTTTTTT	CASSELGTGTRVPGELFF
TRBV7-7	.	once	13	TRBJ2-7	TGTGCCAGCAGCTACGGACAGAACTACGAGCAGTACTTC	CASSYGQNYEQYF
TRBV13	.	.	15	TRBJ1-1	TGTGCCAGCAGCTCTACGGGGTCCGGGGGCACTGAAGCTTTCTTT	CASSSTGSGGTEAFF